A single sample gave rise to the 28 T cell receptor beta chains below, sequenced in a study of human T cells and chemical hapten exposure. The time point: patch test 1, 2 weeks after DPC sensitization. Indicated treatment: therapeutic diphenylcyclopropenone sensitization with weekly scalp DPC. TCRdb re-called the RACE reads with MiXCR, one entry per CDR3 protein. The data hold a few hundred thousand distinct CDR3 sequences, with around 4.8% observed a single time. The sample was whole blood, taken in connection with sensitization to the hapten diphenylcyclopropenone (DPC). All receptors come from a woman aged 45 to 65 with alopecia areata. Some clones in this sample may be carry-over from other donors' samples.

This clonotype has ten or more counts. The rearrangement links TRBV7-2 to TRBJ1-1; D is undetermined. CDR1 is SGHTA and CDR2 is FQGNSA in the germline V gene. V gave up 0 bases and J gave up 0 bases, with 11 bases separating them. CDR3 length: 16 residues. The CDR3, as DNA: TGTGCCAGCAGCTTAGCGGGCAGACACATGAACACTGAAGCTTTCTTT. Residues: CASSLAGRHMNTEAFF. Drawing the rest from reference TRBV7-2 and TRBJ1-1, the complete variable domain is GAGVSQSPSNKVTEKGKDVELRCDPISGHTALYWYRQSLGQGLEFLIYFQGNSAPDKSGLPSDRFSAERTGGSVSTLTIQRTQQEDSAVYLCASSLAGRHMNTEAFFGQGTRLTVV.

This clonotype has ten or more counts. V gene TRBV5-1 combines with J gene TRBJ2-3; the D is unclear. Germline assignment: CDR1 SGHRS and CDR2 YFSETQ. The CDR3 covers 15 residues. V lost 2 bases, J lost 4 bases, and 14 bases lay in between. This CDR3 reads CASSFGPPSADTQYF. In nucleotides, the CDR3 is TGCGCCAGCAGCTTTGGCCCCCCTTCAGCAGATACGCAGTATTTT.

This clonotype was seen more than once but under ten times. The chain couples TRBV11-2 to TRBJ2-1; D remains unclear. The CDR3 has 15 residues. Trimming left V 0 bases short and J 10 bases short, with 16 bases between. The V gene's germline CDR1 is SGHAT and CDR2 FQNNGV. The CDR3 DNA reads TGTGCCAGCAGCTTAGATCGGGTCAAATGGTGGGAGCAGTTCTTC. It is translated as CASSLDRVKWWEQFF.

This clonotype showed up many times. The genes are TRBV7-3 and TRBJ2-7; D possibly corresponds to TRBD1 (5 bases). Between the trimmed V and J ends, which lost 3 bases and 7 bases, there was a span of 13 bases. The CDR3 covers 13 residues. Germline assignment: CDR1 SGHTA and CDR2 FQGTGA. The CDR3 region has the DNA TGTGCCAGCAGCTTGGGGCCCTCAGGGGAGCAGTACTTC. Protein product: CASSLGPSGEQYF.

This clonotype showed up many times. V and J are TRBV28 and TRBJ2-6, with 8 bases aligning to TRBD1. V trimming: 7 bases; J trimming: 1 base; junction bases outside the gene matches: 6. Germline lookup yields CDR1 MDHEN and CDR2 SYDVKM. This CDR3 region has 16 residues. Written as DNA, the CDR3 is TGTGCCAGCAATGCAGGGGGCGCTTCTGGGGCCAACGTCCTGACTTTC. Its translation: CASNAGGASGANVLTF.

This clonotype was seen ten or more times. CDR3 loop: CASTGSGGFQETQYF. The CDR3, as DNA: TGTGCCAGTACTGGTAGCGGGGGGTTCCAAGAGACCCAGTACTTC. This chain joins TRBV19 and TRBJ2-5; 10 bases line up with TRBD2. Germline lookup yields CDR1 LNHDA and CDR2 SQIVND (reference sequence). With 7 bases clipped from V and 1 base from J, the junction kept 6 bases outside the gene matches. The CDR3 is 15 residues long.

This clonotype has more than one count but fewer than ten. The V and J genes are TRBV20-1 and TRBJ2-3, with TRBD2 identical over 15 bases. V trimming: 0 bases; J trimming: 2 bases; junction bases outside the gene matches: 6. The CDR3 covers 18 residues. In germline, CDR1 is DFQATT, CDR2 SNEGSKA (reference sequence). The CDR3 region has the DNA TGCAGTGCTAGAGATCGGGGGACTAGCGGGAGGTACACAGATACGCAGTATTTT. The encoded protein is CSARDRGTSGRYTDTQYF.

This clonotype was counted many times. V usage is TRBV27 and J usage is TRBJ1-5; 7 nucleotides agree with TRBD1. Germline V gene sequence: CDR1 MNHEY, CDR2 SMNVEV (reference sequence). J was trimmed by 4 bases and V by 5 bases; bases with no gene match: 2. This CDR3 has 13 amino acids. Here the CDR3 reads CASSGQVNQPQHF. DNA for the CDR3: TGTGCCAGCAGTGGACAGGTTAATCAGCCCCAGCATTTT.

This clonotype was counted ten times or more. V and J are TRBV29-1 and TRBJ2-7; maybe TRBD1 (5 bases). The germline V gene has CDR1 SQVTM and CDR2 ANQGSEA. V lost 1 base, J lost 3 bases, and 7 bases lay in between. The CDR3 has 12 residues. CDR3 in DNA: TGCAGCGTTGAAGGGCAGGGCTACGAGCAGTACTTC. It encodes CSVEGQGYEQYF.

This clonotype was observed many times. This chain uses TRBV20-1 with TRBJ2-7, with 10 bases identical to TRBD2. V lost 4 bases and J lost 4; bases outside the gene matches: 10. The CDR3 loop spans 15 amino acids. Germline loops: CDR1 DFQATT, CDR2 SNEGSKA (reference sequence). The CDR3 is CSATKGAGGAYEQYF. In DNA form, the CDR3 reads TGCAGTGCTACCAAGGGAGCGGGAGGGGCTTACGAGCAGTACTTC.

The chain uses TRBV7-2 and TRBJ2-3, with unresolved D. V was clipped by 1 base and J by 10 bases, with 12 bases between them. CDR1 and CDR2 (germline): SGHTA, FQGNSA. The CDR3 totals 13 residues. Written as DNA, the CDR3 is TGTGCCAGCAGCTTAGAAAGGAATCAAGCGCAGTATTTT. Its translation: CASSLERNQAQYF.

This clonotype came up many times. The V gene is TRBV14, the J gene TRBJ2-3, with D maybe TRBD2 (5 bases). This CDR3 has 16 residues. The germline V and J ends were trimmed by 7 bases and 2 bases, with 19 bases remaining between them. CDR1 and CDR2 from the germline V gene are SGHDN and FVKESK. The chain's CDR3 is CASTCLAGPLTDTQYF. The CDR3 nucleotides are TGTGCCAGCACCTGCCTCGCGGGTCCCCTCACAGATACGCAGTATTTT.

This clonotype was detected ten times or more. CDR3: CSARDPTPNKHNEQFF. The CDR3 nucleotides read TGCAGTGCTAGAGATCCAACCCCTAATAAACACAATGAGCAGTTCTTC. This chain joins TRBV20-1 and TRBJ2-1; unclear D gene. The V end was cut by 0 bases, the J end by 5 bases, with 17 bases between. This CDR3 region has 16 residues. Per germline, CDR1 DFQATT and CDR2 SNEGSKA (reference sequence).

The rearrangement joins TRBV5-4 to TRBJ1-1; D is perhaps TRBD1 (5 bases). V was clipped by 4 bases and J by 4 bases, with 17 bases between them. The CDR3 spans 15 residues. Looked up from germline, CDR1 is SGHNT and CDR2 is YYREEE (reference sequence). CDR3: CASSNRGVSGTEAFF. Here the CDR3 DNA reads TGTGCCAGCAGCAATAGAGGGGTTTCGGGCACTGAAGCTTTCTTT.

This clonotype was recorded many times. V and J are TRBV2 and TRBJ2-1, with 11 bases aligning to TRBD2. The germline V gene has CDR1 SNHLY and CDR2 FYNNEI. There are 16 residues in the CDR3. After removal of 6 bases from V and 7 bases from J, the junction contained 11 bases not matched to a gene. Here the CDR3 DNA reads TGTGCCAGCAGATCAGTGGTTTCTAGCGGGGGGAATGAGCAGTTCTTC. Translating gives CASRSVVSSGGNEQFF.

This clonotype was found many times. The V and J genes are TRBV12-3 or TRBV12-4 and TRBJ2-2; no firm D call. V lost 8 bases to trimming and J lost 7 bases, with 5 bases between them. The CDR3 is 10 amino acids. The CDR3 here is CASANGELFF. CDR3 nucleotides: TGTGCCAGCGCAAACGGGGAGCTGTTTTTT.

This clonotype was recorded at least ten times. The chain combines TRBV14 with TRBJ2-5; tentative D call: TRBD2 (6 bases). Per the germline V gene, CDR1 is SGHDN and CDR2 is FVKESK. This CDR3 is 16 amino acids long. Trimming took off 2 bases at V and 2 bases at J, with 15 bases between the two ends. The DNA for the CDR3 is TGTGCCAGCAGCCAACCCCCGGCAGGGAGGCAAGAGACCCAGTACTTC. Residues: CASSQPPAGRQETQYF.

This clonotype came up many times. DNA for the CDR3: TGTGCCAGCAGTTTCTCGCAGGTCTATGGCTACACCTTC. Translation gives CASSFSQVYGYTF. The V call is TRBV12-3 or TRBV12-4, the J call TRBJ1-2, with unresolved D. The V end was cut by 3 bases, the J end by 4 bases, with 9 bases between. The CDR3 consists of 13 residues.

The chain uses TRBV7-7 and TRBJ2-7; D perhaps matches TRBD1 (8 bases). CDR3 length equals 13 residues. Trimming took 4 bases from V and 7 from J, leaving 14 bases between them. Germline V gene sequence: CDR1 SSHAT, CDR2 FNYEAQ (reference sequence). CDR3 amino acids: CASSSDRGGEQYF. The CDR3 coding sequence is TGTGCCAGCAGCTCAGACAGGGGAGGGGAGCAGTACTTC.

There are many counts of this clonotype. The chain uses TRBV4-3 and TRBJ2-7; D gene ambiguous. Germline CDR1 LGHNA, CDR2 YSLEER. CDR3 length: 14 residues. V lost 0 bases, J lost 0 bases, and 6 bases lay in between. The CDR3 loop reads CASSQDTDSYEQYF. CDR3 nucleotide sequence: TGCGCCAGCAGCCAAGATACAGACTCCTACGAGCAGTACTTC.

The V and J genes are TRBV4-2 and TRBJ2-2; the D gene is possibly TRBD2 (5 bases). The germline V gene has CDR1 LGHNA and CDR2 YNFKEQ. Trimming took 0 bases from V and 1 from J, leaving 9 bases between them. The CDR3 totals 16 residues. CDR3 in amino acids: CASSQEIGGNTGELFF. The CDR3 DNA reads TGTGCCAGCAGCCAAGAAATTGGAGGGAACACCGGGGAGCTGTTTTTT.

This clonotype was detected only a few times. The chain employs TRBV20-1 and TRBJ2-1, with a weak D call TRBD1 (6 bases). V was shortened by 0 bases and J by 2 bases, with 8 bases between the two germline ends. This CDR3 has 14 residues. Per germline, CDR1 DFQATT and CDR2 SNEGSKA (reference sequence). As DNA, the CDR3 is TGCAGTGCTAGAGAGGACAGAACCTACAATGAGCAGTTCTTC. Protein sequence: CSAREDRTYNEQFF.

V usage is TRBV20-1 and J usage is TRBJ2-3, with 11 nucleotides matching TRBD1. The CDR3 sequence is 13 residues long. After removal of 7 bases from V and 1 base from J, the junction contained 1 base not matched to a gene. Germline V lookup: CDR1 DFQATT, CDR2 SNEGSKA (reference sequence). The CDR3 DNA reads TGCAGTGGGGGACAGGGGGGCACAGATACGCAGTATTTT. As protein: CSGGQGGTDTQYF.

Notes on this clonotype: This sequence may be a read error, since a much larger clone differs from it by one base. This sequence joins TRBV7-8 and TRBJ1-1, with D possibly TRBD1 on 5 matching bases. CDR3 length equals 16 residues. CDR1 and CDR2 from the germline V gene are SGHVS and FQNEAQ. V shed 2 bases and J shed 1 base, with 14 bases lying between them. The CDR3 coding sequence is TGTGCCAGCAGCTTAAACACAGGCAGGAAGAACACTGAAGCTTTCTTT. Translated: CASSLNTGRKNTEAFF.

The gene calls are TRBV6-6 and TRBJ2-3, with 10 bases lining up with TRBD2. Trimming cost V 3 bases and J 6 bases; bases outside gene matches: 6. Germline values: CDR1 MNHNY, CDR2 SVGAGI (reference sequence). This CDR3 has 15 residues. For the CDR3, the DNA is TGTGCCAGCAGTTATTATAGCGGGAGGCCTGATACGCAGTATTTT. Protein product: CASSYYSGRPDTQYF.

V gene TRBV7-9 combines with J gene TRBJ1-1; the D gene is possibly TRBD1 (6 bases). The CDR3 is 14 residues long. V lost 6 bases and J lost 1, with 12 bases in between. Germline V gives CDR1 SEHNR, CDR2 FQNEAQ (reference sequence). The CDR3: CASSPSGANTEAFF. The CDR3 DNA reads TGTGCCAGCAGTCCCTCAGGGGCGAACACTGAAGCTTTCTTT.

This clonotype was observed many times. The genes are TRBV6-5 and TRBJ2-3; the match to TRBD2 covers 13 bases. The CDR3 has 16 residues. Germline loops: CDR1 MNHEY, CDR2 SVGAGI. V shed 2 bases and J 1 base; nucleotides not matched to a gene: 0. The DNA for the CDR3 is TGTGCCAGCAGTTACGGACTAGCGGGAGGCACAGATACGCAGTATTTT. This sequence encodes CASSYGLAGGTDTQYF.

This chain joins TRBV7-6 and TRBJ2-1; D may be TRBD1 (6 bases). Deletions cut 5 bases from V and 2 bases from J, with 13 bases between. In germline, CDR1 is SGHVS, CDR2 FNYEAQ. The CDR3 covers 15 residues. The CDR3 DNA reads as TGTGCCAGCAGCATCGGATCAGGGGCCTACAATGAGCAGTTCTTC. The encoded protein is CASSIGSGAYNEQFF.